Below, 32 T cell receptor beta chains from the same sample are listed, as sequenced in a study of cytomegalovirus exposure and HLA in healthy donors. 13 Jbeta primers and 60 Vbeta primers were used for the PCR. Clones were read by immunoSEQ multiplex PCR, and TCRdb kept only the in-frame ones, dropping some. Seen here are about 140,000 clones, approximately 86% observed once, and the top ten hold 0.5% to 0.65%. Sequencing was performed on PBMCs. These receptors were obtained from a woman aged 40 to 49 in good health and CMV-seronegative.

The chain is built from TRBV5-4 and TRBJ2-3; 8 positions agree with TRBD2. The CDR3 runs to 15 residues. With V trimmed by 1 base and J by 8 bases, 9 bases remained unmatched. The germline V gene has CDR1 SGHNT and CDR2 YYREEE (reference sequence). CDR3 sequence: CASSLNSAGGGTQYF. DNA for the CDR3: TGTGCCAGCAGCTTGAATTCGGCGGGAGGTGGTACGCAGTATTTT.

This chain joins TRBV28 and TRBJ1-4, with unresolved D. The CDR3 is 14 residues long. Trimming removed 6 bases at V and 0 bases at J, with 8 bases between. Germline V CDR1 and CDR2: MDHEN, SYDVKM. CDR3 amino acids: CASSLTTTNEKLFF. The DNA for the CDR3 is TGTGCCAGCAGCCTGACAACAACTAATGAAAAACTGTTTTTT.

The chain has TRBV5-1 and TRBJ2-3; 10 nucleotides match TRBD2. The CDR3 totals 16 residues. Germline-derived CDR1 and CDR2 are SGHRS and YFSETQ. The trim removed 2 bases at V and 4 bases at J, leaving 7 bases unmatched. The CDR3 nucleotides read TGCGCCAGCAGCTTATTAGCGGGAGGACCCGCAGATACGCAGTATTTT. This codes for CASSLLAGGPADTQYF.

The chain carries TRBV5-6 and TRBJ2-1, with 14 bases aligning to TRBD2. The germline V gene encodes CDR1 SGHDT and CDR2 YYEEEE. V lost 5 bases, J lost 6 bases, and 13 bases stayed unmatched. This CDR3 has 18 amino acids. CDR3 in DNA: TGTGCCAGCAGAGGACTAGCGGGAGGCCCCTCCGGTGGCAATGAGCAGTTCTTC. As protein: CASRGLAGGPSGGNEQFF. The full variable domain, with the rest looked up from reference TRBV5-6 and TRBJ2-1, is DAGVTQSPTHLIKTRGQQVTLRCSPKSGHDTVSWYQQALGQGPQFIFQYYEEEERQRGNFPDRFSGHQFPNYSSELNVNALLLGDSALYLCASRGLAGGPSGGNEQFFGPGTRLTVL.

This sequence joins TRBV4-2 and TRBJ2-6, with TRBD2 as a possible D gene (5 bases). The V gene's germline CDR1 is LGHNA and CDR2 YNFKEQ. The V end was cut by 8 bases, the J end by 0 bases, with 8 bases between. This CDR3 spans 14 amino acids. The CDR3 bases are TGTGCCAGCGGGGAGACCTCTGGGGCCAACGTCCTGACTTTC. This translates into CASGETSGANVLTF.

This clone was seen once. CDR3 nucleotides: TGCGCCAGCGCCGGGACAGGGGTTGCAGAGACCCAGTACTTC. Its translation is CASAGTGVAETQYF. This chain links TRBV5-1 with TRBJ2-5; 10 bases map to TRBD1. V shed 7 bases, J shed 4 bases, and the junction held 7 bases outside the gene matches. Germline V gives CDR1 SGHRS, CDR2 YFSETQ. The CDR3 contains 14 residues.

The gene calls are TRBV5-6 and TRBJ2-5; 7 nucleotides line up with TRBD1. CDR1 and CDR2 (germline): SGHDT, YYEEEE. Trimming took 2 bases from V and 3 from J; bases not matched to a gene: 7. This CDR3 contains 15 residues. CDR3 DNA sequence: TGTGCCAGCAGCTTAGGGGGCTGGGGTGAAGAGACCCAGTACTTC. Protein sequence: CASSLGGWGEETQYF.

This clone was recorded a few times. V gene TRBV28 combines with J gene TRBJ2-7, with 14 bases aligning to TRBD2. CDR1 is MDHEN, CDR2 SYDVKM, per germline. There are 15 residues in the CDR3. V was clipped by 6 bases and J by 5 bases; unmatched bases: 6. This CDR3 is CASRRGTSGRDEQYF. Written as DNA, the CDR3 is TGTGCCAGCAGGCGAGGGACTAGCGGGAGAGACGAGCAGTACTTC.

The chain couples TRBV2 to TRBJ2-2; D possibly corresponds to TRBD2 (6 bases). The germline CDR1 and CDR2 sequences are SNHLY and FYNNEI. The CDR3 runs 15 residues. Trimming removed 5 bases at V and 3 bases at J, with 13 bases between. CDR3 sequence (DNA): TGTGCCAGCAGTCGAGTGGGGACTGACACCGGGGAGCTGTTTTTT. Translation: CASSRVGTDTGELFF.

J is TRBJ2-1 and V is TRBV29-1; a weak D match, TRBD2 (5 bases). The CDR3 loop spans 12 amino acids. Germline CDR1 reads SQVTM; CDR2 reads ANQGSEA. Trimming cost V 3 bases and J 6 bases, with 9 bases left between them. CDR3 sequence reads: CSVDRSGNEQFF. CDR3 nucleotide sequence: TGCAGCGTTGATAGGAGCGGCAATGAGCAGTTCTTC.

This clone was observed a single time. The junction shows a germline mismatch at one end, possibly a read error. CDR3 DNA: TGTTCCAGCAGCCTACAGGACACTGAAGCTTTCTTT. Its protein is CSSSLQDTEAFF. This sequence joins TRBV7-9 and TRBJ1-1; a weak D match, TRBD1 (5 bases). CDR1 is SEHNR and CDR2 is FQNEAQ in the germline V gene (reference sequence). This CDR3 comprises 12 residues.

This clone is a singleton in its sample. This sequence joins TRBV9 and TRBJ2-2; TRBD2 might be the D (6 bases). The germline V gene encodes CDR1 SGDLS and CDR2 YYNGEE. V lost 5 bases to trimming and J lost 3 bases, with 17 bases between them. CDR3 length equals 16 residues. The CDR3 region has the DNA TGTGCCAGCAGTGCGCTCGCGGGGAGGTACACCGGGGAGCTGTTTTTT. Its protein is CASSALAGRYTGELFF. The variable domain in full, completed from reference TRBV9 and TRBJ2-2, reads DSGVTQTPKHLITATGQRVTLRCSPRSGDLSVYWYQQSLDQGLQFLIQYYNGEERAKGNILERFSAQQFPDLHSELNLSSLELGDSALYFCASSALAGRYTGELFFGEGSRLTVL.

This sequence joins TRBV9 and TRBJ2-5, with 7 bases lining up with TRBD2. The CDR3 sequence is 17 residues long. Germline lookup yields CDR1 SGDLS and CDR2 YYNGEE. Germline trimming cut 0 bases from V and 3 bases from J; bases unmatched to any gene: 11. The CDR3 DNA reads as TGTGCCAGCAGCGTAGGTGGGGGGGGAGGCAAGGAAGAGACCCAGTACTTC. Encoded protein: CASSVGGGGGKEETQYF.

This chain joins TRBV7-9 and TRBJ2-1; 12 positions agree with TRBD2. Germline lookup yields CDR1 SEHNR and CDR2 FQNEAQ (reference sequence). This CDR3 has 17 residues. V was clipped by 5 bases and J by 4 bases; unmatched bases: 9. The DNA for the CDR3 is TGTGCCAGCAGCCCTCTAGCGGGAGGGCCCCAGTACAATGAGCAGTTCTTC. Translating gives CASSPLAGGPQYNEQFF. Filled out from reference TRBV7-9 and TRBJ2-1, the complete variable domain reads DTGVSQNPRHKITKRGQNVTFRCDPISEHNRLYWYRQTLGQGPEFLTYFQNEAQLEKSRLLSDRFSAERPKGSFSTLEIQRTEQGDSAMYLCASSPLAGGPQYNEQFFGPGTRLTVL.

The chain joins TRBV28 to TRBJ2-5, with D possibly being TRBD2 (6 bases). Trimming took off 2 bases at V and 2 bases at J, with 12 bases between the two ends. Germline V CDR1 and CDR2: MDHEN, SYDVKM. This CDR3 has 15 amino acids. This CDR3 is CASSLPRGSQETQYF. The CDR3 DNA reads as TGTGCCAGCAGTTTACCCCGGGGGTCGCAAGAGACCCAGTACTTC.

This clone was counted only a few times. This chain connects TRBV10-1 to TRBJ1-2; TRBD1 aligns across 7 bases. Per germline, CDR1 WNHNN and CDR2 SYGVQD (reference sequence). The CDR3 consists of 17 residues. Unmatched junction bases numbered 15, after V lost 0 bases and J lost 8 bases. The CDR3 reads CASSESLWDRLKQGYTF. Written as DNA, the CDR3 is TGCGCCAGCAGTGAGTCTCTCTGGGACAGACTAAAACAGGGCTACACCTTC.

The V and J genes are TRBV10-3 and TRBJ2-1; 7 nucleotides align to TRBD2. CDR3 length equals 15 residues. CDR1 is ENHRY and CDR2 is SYGVKD in the germline V gene. V lost 4 bases, J lost 4 bases, and 7 bases stayed unmatched. The CDR3 DNA reads TGTGCCATCAGTGGTCTAGCGGACGTATACAATGAGCAGTTCTTC. Its translation is CAISGLADVYNEQFF.

The V call is TRBV27, the J call TRBJ2-3; 8 bases are a match to TRBD1. Germline loops: CDR1 MNHEY, CDR2 SMNVEV (reference sequence). Losses at the gene ends were 7 bases for V and 0 bases for J; bases not matched to a gene: 12. The CDR3 is made up of 17 amino acids. The CDR3 loop is CASTDRGGSPSTDTQYF. In nucleotides, the CDR3 is TGTGCCAGCACCGACAGGGGCGGATCCCCTAGCACAGATACGCAGTATTTT.

This clone appeared a few times. The chain carries TRBV11-3 and TRBJ1-2; TRBD1 is a possible D gene (5 bases). The length of the CDR3 is 14 residues. Germline values: CDR1 SGHNT, CDR2 YENEEA. With 0 bases removed from V and 2 bases from J, the gap between germline ends came to 7 bases. For the CDR3, the DNA is TGTGCCAGCAGCTTAGATCAGGGAAACTATGGCTACACCTTC. The encoded protein is CASSLDQGNYGYTF.

The chain has TRBV5-8 and TRBJ2-3, with D tentatively TRBD2 (5 bases). The CDR3 loop spans 14 amino acids. CDR1 SGHTS and CDR2 YDEGEE come from the germline V gene. Trimming shortened V by 2 bases and J by 2 bases, and 9 bases separated the two germline ends. The CDR3 DNA follows: TGTGCCAGCAGCTTCAGCGGATTCACAGATACGCAGTATTTT. Residues: CASSFSGFTDTQYF.

The genes are TRBV4-1 and TRBJ1-1; no clear D gene. The CDR3 has 14 residues. With 0 bases removed from V and 5 bases from J, the gap between germline ends came to 10 bases. Per germline, CDR1 MGHRA and CDR2 YSYEKL. CDR3 in DNA: TGCGCCAGCAGCCAAGAAGGCCCGGGGACTGAAGCTTTCTTT. Translation gives CASSQEGPGTEAFF.

In its sample, this clone was seen once. This chain joins TRBV7-9 and TRBJ2-5, with 7 nucleotides matching TRBD1. Trimming removed 4 bases from V and 5 bases from J; junction bases left unmatched: 7. Germline loops: CDR1 SEHNR, CDR2 FQNEAQ (reference sequence). There are 14 residues in the CDR3. The CDR3 sequence: CASSSTGWRETQYF. The DNA of the CDR3 is TGTGCCAGCAGCTCGACAGGGTGGAGGGAGACCCAGTACTTC.

Regarding this clone: The junction departs from the called germline gene at one end, perhaps through a read error. V usage is TRBV5-6 and J usage is TRBJ1-5; 9 bases are shared with TRBD1. Germline-derived CDR1 and CDR2 are SGHDT and YYEEEE. The CDR3 is 14 residues long. CDR3 coding DNA: TGTGCCAGCCGCTTACAGGGGGCAGAGCAGCCCCAGCATTTT. Translated: CASRLQGAEQPQHF.

The chain carries TRBV7-2 and TRBJ2-1; a possible D gene is TRBD1 (5 bases). The CDR3 runs to 14 residues. Germline V lookup: CDR1 SGHTA, CDR2 FQGNSA. V was cut by 3 bases and J by 8 bases, with 14 bases left in between. CDR3 coding DNA: TGTGCCAGCAGCTTCAGGGTAAGGGGCGATGAGCAGTTCTTC. This encodes CASSFRVRGDEQFF.

V gene TRBV29-1 combines with J gene TRBJ1-4; 7 bases match TRBD1. With 4 bases clipped from V and 8 bases from J, the junction kept 7 bases outside the gene matches. Germline V CDR1 and CDR2: SQVTM, ANQGSEA. This CDR3 comprises 13 residues. CDR3 region: CSVGNQGGEKLFF. The CDR3 DNA follows: TGCAGCGTTGGGAATCAGGGGGGAGAAAAACTGTTTTTT.

The V call is TRBV2, the J call TRBJ2-7; D perhaps matches TRBD2 (6 bases). V was cut by 2 bases and J by 3 bases, with 14 bases left in between. This CDR3 has 15 amino acids. The germline V gene has CDR1 SNHLY and CDR2 FYNNEI. As DNA, the CDR3 is TGTGCCAGCAGTGAATGGGGGGAAGTGTTCTACGAGCAGTACTTC. This sequence encodes CASSEWGEVFYEQYF.

This chain joins TRBV9 and TRBJ2-2; TRBD1 matches at 8 bases. The V gene's germline CDR1 is SGDLS and CDR2 YYNGEE. J was trimmed by 4 bases and V by 0 bases; bases with no gene match: 2. This CDR3 region has 15 residues. For the CDR3, the DNA is TGTGCCAGCAGCGTAGGAACAGGGGGCACCGGGGAGCTGTTTTTT. Encoded protein: CASSVGTGGTGELFF.

This clone showed up just a few times. The chain combines TRBV6-5 with TRBJ1-2, with D perhaps TRBD1 (6 bases). V lost 6 bases and J 4 bases, leaving 15 bases between the germline ends. The CDR3 is made up of 14 amino acids. Germline-derived CDR1 and CDR2 are MNHEY and SVGAGI. The CDR3: CASSSPPGVYGYTF. The CDR3, as DNA: TGTGCCAGCAGCTCTCCCCCAGGGGTCTATGGCTACACCTTC.

The chain links TRBV6-5 to TRBJ2-1, with D perhaps matching TRBD2 (6 bases). V lost 8 bases to trimming and J lost 9 bases, with 23 bases between them. In germline, CDR1 is MNHEY, CDR2 SVGAGI. The CDR3 covers 15 residues. Here the CDR3 DNA reads TGTGCCAGCTCCCCCCCGGGACCCCAGGGAGGTGAGCAGTTCTTC. This encodes CASSPPGPQGGEQFF.

The chain is built from TRBV7-3 and TRBJ2-7, with TRBD2 matching over 7 bases. CDR1 is SGHTA and CDR2 is FQGTGA in the germline V gene. There are 14 residues in the CDR3. J was trimmed by 2 bases and V by 5 bases; bases with no gene match: 6. CDR3 DNA: TGTGCCAGCAGCCCGGGGGGAGGGACCTACGAGCAGTACTTC. It codes for CASSPGGGTYEQYF.

The chain recombines TRBV5-1 with TRBJ2-5; 7 bases align to TRBD2. The CDR3 contains 17 residues. Germline CDR1 reads SGHRS; CDR2 reads YFSETQ. V trimming: 4 bases; J trimming: 2 bases; junction bases outside the gene matches: 14. CDR3 residues: CASSLGAGGFSQETQYF. CDR3 in DNA: TGCGCCAGCAGCCTGGGTGCCGGGGGGTTTTCTCAAGAGACCCAGTACTTC.

The chain joins TRBV5-3 to TRBJ2-7; a possible D gene is TRBD2 (5 bases). TRBV5-3 is identified as an open reading frame with a role that is uncertain. V was clipped by 2 bases and J by 2 bases, with 17 bases between them. There are 16 residues in the CDR3. CDR3 sequence: CARSFRVLRVAYEQYF. CDR3 DNA sequence: TGTGCCAGAAGCTTTCGGGTTTTGCGGGTGGCCTACGAGCAGTACTTC.